This T cell receptor (beta chain) originates from a study of T-cell memory formation after mild COVID-19. Each CDR3 protein gets one entry after TCRdb re-called the 5' RACE reads with MiXCR. Of 250,000 to 400,000 distinct CDR3 sequences in the sample, approximately 14% were seen once. Only a few counts were recorded for this clonotype. This CDR3 is built from 12 residues. The V gene lost 3 bases and the J gene lost 7 bases, with 9 bases spanning the gap. This TCR was sampled from a young man who had mild COVID-19 (a few samples of this study predate the infection). Cell type and time point are not known. The sample comprised PBMCs or a T cell subset sorted from them (not recorded which). The chain recombines TRBV12-3 or TRBV12-4 with TRBJ1-2; maybe TRBD1 (5 bases). CDR3 amino acids: CASSLGGGGYTF. CDR3 nucleotides: TGTGCCAGCAGTTTGGGGGGAGGTGGCTACACCTTC.